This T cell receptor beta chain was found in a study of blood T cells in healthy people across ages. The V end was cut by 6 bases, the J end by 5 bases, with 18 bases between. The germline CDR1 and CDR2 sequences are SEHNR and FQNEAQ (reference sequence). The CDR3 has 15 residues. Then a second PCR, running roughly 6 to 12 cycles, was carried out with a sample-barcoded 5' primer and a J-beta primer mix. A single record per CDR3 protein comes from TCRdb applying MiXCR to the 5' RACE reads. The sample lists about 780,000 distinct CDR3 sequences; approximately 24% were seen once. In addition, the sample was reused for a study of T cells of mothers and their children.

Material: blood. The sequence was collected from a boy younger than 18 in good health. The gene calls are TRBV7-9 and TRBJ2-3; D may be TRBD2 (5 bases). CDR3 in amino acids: CASSSARVSVDTQYF. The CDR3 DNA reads TGTGCCAGCAGTTCTGCGCGGGTATCCGTAGATACGCAGTATTTT. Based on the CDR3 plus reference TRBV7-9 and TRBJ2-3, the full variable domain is DTGVSQNPRHKITKRGQNVTFRCDPISEHNRLYWYRQTLGQGPEFLTYFQNEAQLEKSRLLSDRFSAERPKGSFSTLEIQRTEQGDSAMYLCASSSARVSVDTQYFGPGTRLTVL.